What follows are 30 T cell receptor beta chains derived from one specimen sequenced in a study of blood T cell repertoires in COVID-19. This table comes from immunoSEQ multiplex PCR, and its TCRdb copy is limited to in-frame clones, with some not included. The sample records about 140,000 clones, about 83% being singletons. Source material: PBMCs or T cells enriched from blood (not recorded which). These TCRs come from a woman aged 45-59 years with acute COVID-19.

The chain couples TRBV19 to TRBJ2-2; 11 bases align to TRBD1. CDR3 length: 14 residues. With V trimmed by 3 bases and J by 16 bases, 10 bases remained unmatched. CDR1 and CDR2 from the germline V gene are LNHDA and SQIVND (reference sequence). CDR3 loop: CASSIFTGTGGQFF. The CDR3 DNA reads TGTGCCAGTAGTATTTTTACCGGGACAGGGGGTCAGTTTTTT.

The chain is built from TRBV7-9 and TRBJ2-1, with unresolved D. This CDR3 region has 15 residues. Germline V gives CDR1 SEHNR, CDR2 FQNEAQ (reference sequence). The V end was cut by 2 bases, the J end by 5 bases, with 13 bases between. CDR3: CASSLLTKPNNEQFF. The CDR3 bases are TGTGCCAGCAGCTTACTGACAAAACCAAACAATGAGCAGTTCTTC.

This clone was observed a handful of times. The rearrangement links TRBV14 to TRBJ2-1, with 13 bases fitting TRBD2. J was trimmed by 8 bases and V by 4 bases; bases with no gene match: 17. Germline CDR1 SGHDN, CDR2 FVKESK. The CDR3 covers 19 residues. In nucleotides, the CDR3 is TGTGCCAGCAGCCCCTCTTTACTAGCGGGAGGGGGGCCCTGGCATGAGCAGTTCTTC. Translating it yields CASSPSLLAGGGPWHEQFF.

V and J are TRBV12-3 or TRBV12-4 and TRBJ2-3; D is unresolved. The CDR3 is 12 amino acids. Trimming took 3 bases from V and 2 from J, leaving 3 bases between them. CDR3 sequence (DNA): TGTGCCAGCAGTTTCATCACAGATACGCAGTATTTT. Amino acids: CASSFITDTQYF.

The gene calls are TRBV30 and TRBJ1-5, with D perhaps matching TRBD1 (5 bases). The V and J ends lost 0 bases and 5 bases respectively, with 11 bases between them. The CDR3 consists of 14 residues. CDR1 is GTSNPN, CDR2 SVGIG, per germline (reference sequence). The chain's CDR3 is CAWSVNWGDQPQHF. The CDR3 DNA is TGTGCCTGGAGTGTAAATTGGGGGGATCAGCCCCAGCATTTT.

This chain joins TRBV6-4 and TRBJ1-5, with TRBD1 matching over 10 bases. The trim removed 8 bases at V and 1 base at J, leaving 5 bases unmatched. Germline CDR1 and CDR2: MRHNA and SNTAGT. The CDR3 runs 15 residues. The CDR3 reads CASLGQGQSNQPQHF. In DNA form, the CDR3 reads TGTGCCAGCCTGGGACAGGGGCAAAGCAATCAGCCCCAGCATTTT.

This clone was seen only once. The chain employs TRBV20-1 and TRBJ2-1; 8 bases fit TRBD2. Germline V gene sequence: CDR1 DFQATT, CDR2 SNEGSKA (reference sequence). The CDR3 contains 11 residues. V shed 6 bases and J 8 bases; nucleotides not matched to a gene: 3. This CDR3 reads CSAASGHEQFF. In DNA, the CDR3 is TGCAGTGCCGCTAGCGGGCATGAGCAGTTCTTC.

This clone was observed a single time. The rearrangement links TRBV11-2 to TRBJ2-7, with 12 bases that match TRBD1. CDR3 length equals 18 residues. Germline CDR1 reads SGHAT; CDR2 reads FQNNGV. Trimming cost V 5 bases and J 3 bases; bases outside gene matches: 14. CDR3 protein: CASSGTPGTGGWNYEQYF. As DNA, the CDR3 is TGTGCCAGCAGCGGAACGCCCGGGACAGGGGGCTGGAACTACGAGCAGTACTTC.

This clone appeared once. The chain has TRBV7-2 and TRBJ2-3; D call uncertain. The CDR3 loop spans 12 amino acids. Trimming stripped 5 bases from V and 1 base from J, with 4 bases between. Per the germline V gene, CDR1 is SGHTA and CDR2 is FQGNSA. The CDR3 sequence: CASSRGTDTQYF. The CDR3 region has the DNA TGTGCCAGCAGCCGGGGCACAGATACGCAGTATTTT.

J is TRBJ2-5 and V is TRBV18, with no clear D. Trimming shortened V by 3 bases and J by 2 bases, and 10 bases separated the two germline ends. CDR1 and CDR2 (germline): KGHSH, LQKENI. This CDR3 is built from 14 residues. CDR3 loop: CASSPVTEQETQYF. The CDR3 nucleotides read TGTGCCAGCTCACCTGTAACAGAGCAAGAGACCCAGTACTTC.

The chain employs TRBV7-2 and TRBJ1-5; D remains unclear. Germline assignment: CDR1 SGHTA and CDR2 FQGNSA. The length of the CDR3 is 14 residues. Deletions cut 6 bases from V and 2 bases from J, with 11 bases between. This CDR3 is CASSTQEGNQPQHF. The CDR3 DNA sequence: TGTGCCAGCAGTACCCAGGAGGGCAATCAGCCCCAGCATTTT. Complete variable domain (other parts from reference TRBV7-2 and TRBJ1-5): GAGVSQSPSNKVTEKGKDVELRCDPISGHTALYWYRQSLGQGLEFLIYFQGNSAPDKSGLPSDRFSAERTGGSVSTLTIQRTQQEDSAVYLCASSTQEGNQPQHFGDGTRLSIL.

The table lists this clone with a count of one. This chain connects TRBV2 to TRBJ1-1; no clear D. The length of the CDR3 is 12 residues. Germline lookup yields CDR1 SNHLY and CDR2 FYNNEI. Trimming stripped 8 bases from V and 8 bases from J, with 15 bases between. The CDR3 is CASLGGLGEAFF. CDR3 DNA sequence: TGTGCCAGCCTCGGAGGTCTGGGGGAAGCTTTCTTT. Full variable domain (missing parts from reference TRBV2 and TRBJ1-1): EPEVTQTPSHQVTQMGQEVILRCVPISNHLYFYWYRQILGQKVEFLVSFYNNEISEKSEIFDDQFSVERPDGSNFTLKIRSTKLEDSAMYFCASLGGLGEAFFGQGTRLTVV.

J is TRBJ1-1 and V is TRBV7-2; D remains unclear. Trimming took 3 bases from V and 6 from J, leaving 11 bases between them. The CDR3 covers 13 residues. Germline assignment: CDR1 SGHTA and CDR2 FQGNSA. The CDR3, as DNA: TGTGCCAGCAGCTTTAGGGAGGGATCTGAAGCTTTCTTT. It encodes CASSFREGSEAFF.

The chain employs TRBV13 and TRBJ2-6; 14 positions agree with TRBD2. With 4 bases clipped from V and 1 base from J, the junction kept 3 bases outside the gene matches. The CDR3 has 18 residues. Germline assignment: CDR1 PRHDT and CDR2 FYEKMQ (reference sequence). CDR3 coding DNA: TGTGCCAGCAGCTCCGGACTAGCGGGAGGATCTGGGGCCAACGTCCTGACTTTC. Encoded protein: CASSSGLAGGSGANVLTF. The full variable domain, completed using reference TRBV13 and TRBJ2-6, is AAGVIQSPRHLIKEKRETATLKCYPIPRHDTVYWYQQGPGQDPQFLISFYEKMQSDKGSIPDRFSAQQFSDYHSELNMSSLELGDSALYFCASSSGLAGGSGANVLTFGAGSRLTVL.

CDR3 sequence reads: CASRLRTGNLVFF. CDR3 nucleotide sequence: TGTGCCAGCAGACTACGGACAGGGAATCTTGTTTTCTTT. This chain connects TRBV6-5 to TRBJ1-1, with TRBD1 matching 8 bases. Trimming took 6 bases from V and 13 from J; bases not matched to a gene: 13. The CDR3 extends over 13 amino acids. Germline CDR1 and CDR2: MNHEY and SVGAGI.

This sequence joins TRBV23-1 and TRBJ2-2, with TRBD1 matching 8 bases. TRBV23-1 qualifies as an ORF whose function is uncertain. V trimming: 8 bases; J trimming: 5 bases; junction bases outside the gene matches: 10. This CDR3 region has 15 residues. For the CDR3, the DNA is TGCGCCAGCCTTGGACAGGGTCTGCCGACCGGGGAGCTGTTTTTT. Translating it yields CASLGQGLPTGELFF.

This chain links TRBV6-5 with TRBJ2-7; perhaps TRBD2 as D (5 bases). Per the germline V gene, CDR1 is MNHEY and CDR2 is SVGAGI. The CDR3 totals 13 residues. The V end lost 11 bases, the J end lost 1 base, and 15 bases lay between the germline ends. The CDR3 bases are TGTGCCGGTAAGGCGAGGGAGTCCTACGAGCAGTACTTC. This gives the protein CAGKARESYEQYF.

The chain carries TRBV7-2 and TRBJ1-4, with D possibly matching TRBD1 (5 bases). The CDR3 covers 13 residues. The V end was cut by 5 bases, the J end by 8 bases, with 12 bases between. CDR1 is SGHTA, CDR2 FQGNSA, per germline. The DNA of the CDR3 is TGTGCCAGCAGCCACTCGACAGACGAAAAACTGTTTTTT. It is translated as CASSHSTDEKLFF.

The chain employs TRBV20-1 and TRBJ2-3; 10 nucleotides match TRBD2. The CDR3 runs to 17 residues. V shed 3 bases, J shed 4 bases, and the junction held 13 bases outside the gene matches. Germline lookup yields CDR1 DFQATT and CDR2 SNEGSKA (reference sequence). The CDR3 protein is CSASTTSAGGPSDTQYF. In DNA, the CDR3 is TGCAGTGCTAGTACAACGTCAGCGGGAGGGCCGTCAGATACGCAGTATTTT.

The chain is built from TRBV29-1 and TRBJ2-3; D remains unclear. CDR1 is SQVTM, CDR2 ANQGSEA, per germline. The ends were cut back, 6 bases at V and 4 bases at J, with 11 bases in the middle. The CDR3 loop spans 12 amino acids. Here the CDR3 reads CSVRHESDTQYF. The CDR3 nucleotides are TGCAGCGTCCGCCACGAGTCAGATACGCAGTATTTT.

The gene calls are TRBV7-3 and TRBJ2-2; 8 positions agree with TRBD2. Germline V gene lookup returns CDR1 SGHTA and CDR2 FQGTGA. CDR3 length: 19 amino acids. V lost 0 bases, J lost 5 bases, and 14 bases stayed unmatched. CDR3 sequence: CASSLTRSGSPSVTGELFF. In DNA, the CDR3 is TGTGCCAGCAGCTTAACGAGGAGCGGGAGCCCTTCGGTGACCGGGGAGCTGTTTTTT.

The V call is TRBV24-1, the J call TRBJ2-2, with 15 bases identical to TRBD2. V dropped 4 bases and J dropped 4; count of bases not matched to a gene: 6. Germline CDR1 and CDR2: KGHDR and SFDVKD. This CDR3 is 18 amino acids long. The CDR3 is CATSDPGLAGGSTGELFF. In nucleotides, the CDR3 is TGTGCCACCAGTGACCCCGGACTAGCGGGAGGGAGCACCGGGGAGCTGTTTTTT.

In its sample, this clone was seen once. The rearrangement links TRBV19 to TRBJ2-7; a possible D gene is TRBD1 (5 bases). There are 13 residues in the CDR3. Trimming pared 5 bases from V and 0 bases from J, leaving 8 bases between. Germline V gene lookup returns CDR1 LNHDA and CDR2 SQIVND (reference sequence). The chain's CDR3 is CASSGHLSYEQYF. For the CDR3, the DNA is TGTGCCAGTAGTGGACACCTCTCCTACGAGCAGTACTTC.

This sequence joins TRBV25-1 and TRBJ2-3; 14 bases map to TRBD2. Germline loops: CDR1 MGHDK, CDR2 SYGVNS. The CDR3 sequence is 17 residues long. After removal of 4 bases from V and 6 bases from J, the junction contained 9 bases not matched to a gene. As DNA, the CDR3 is TGTGCCAGCAGTGTACAGGGGGGACTAGCGGGAGACGATACGCAGTATTTT. Protein sequence: CASSVQGGLAGDDTQYF.

The V call is TRBV9, the J call TRBJ2-3, with 9 bases that match TRBD2. The CDR3 totals 15 residues. Unmatched junction bases numbered 4, after V lost 2 bases and J lost 3 bases. Germline V lookup: CDR1 SGDLS, CDR2 YYNGEE. The CDR3, as DNA: TGTGCCAGCAGCGTTCAAGCGGGAGGAACAGATACGCAGTATTTT. Translating it yields CASSVQAGGTDTQYF.

Only one count was recorded for this clone. The chain employs TRBV5-4 and TRBJ2-1, with TRBD2 matching over 12 bases. V trimming: 3 bases; J trimming: 9 bases; junction bases outside the gene matches: 4. The CDR3 sequence is 14 residues long. Per the germline V gene, CDR1 is SGHNT and CDR2 is YYREEE (reference sequence). CDR3 sequence reads: CASSSPTSGSEQFF. The CDR3 nucleotides read TGTGCCAGCAGCTCCCCGACTAGCGGGAGTGAGCAGTTCTTC.

In this sample, this clone turned up a few times. The J gene is TRBJ1-1, the V gene TRBV7-9, with 9 bases that match TRBD1. CDR1 and CDR2 (germline): SEHNR, FQNEAQ (reference sequence). The CDR3 consists of 13 residues. The V gene end was trimmed by 5 bases and the J gene end by 5 bases; junction bases not matched to a gene: 3. CDR3 DNA sequence: TGTGCCAGCAGCAGGACAGGGGAGACTGAAGCTTTCTTT. Its translation is CASSRTGETEAFF.

The V gene is TRBV6-5, the J gene TRBJ1-4, with 10 bases fitting TRBD1. Germline CDR1 and CDR2: MNHEY and SVGAGI. V gave up 6 bases and J gave up 10 bases; unmatched junction bases: 8. This CDR3 spans 14 amino acids. CDR3 bases: TGTGCCAGCAGCTCCGGGACAGGGGATTCAAAACTGTTTTTT. Protein sequence: CASSSGTGDSKLFF.

This rearrangement joins TRBV7-6 to TRBJ2-7; weak D call: TRBD2 (6 bases). Germline loops: CDR1 SGHVS, CDR2 FNYEAQ. Trimming stripped 3 bases from V and 2 bases from J, with 17 bases between. This CDR3 has 16 amino acids. Here the CDR3 DNA reads TGTGCCAGCAGCTTGGCCCCGAGCGGGCCCACCTACGAGCAGTACTTC. Translating gives CASSLAPSGPTYEQYF.

This chain joins TRBV19 and TRBJ1-2, with a possible D match to TRBD1 (6 bases). This CDR3 has 13 amino acids. Trimming took 4 bases from V and 8 from J, leaving 14 bases between them. The germline V gene encodes CDR1 LNHDA and CDR2 SQIVND (reference sequence). The CDR3 spells CASSTTGGGGYTF. CDR3 in DNA: TGTGCCAGTAGTACGACAGGAGGTGGGGGCTACACCTTC.